The 29 T cell receptor beta chains reported below all come from one sample, sequenced in a study of Tregs in tolerant kidney transplant recipients. Measured with immunoSEQ multiplex PCR; TCRdb has only the in-frame clones, and not every one. Recorded for this sample: approximately 31,000 clones. Sequenced here: CD8+ T cells from blood, sampled before the transplant. These receptors originate from a human donor who received a combined kidney and bone marrow transplant.

As to this clone: The CDR3 is cut off 3 residues early in the read; its end comes from the germline J gene. This sequence joins TRBV6-2 or TRBV6-3 and TRBJ2-1; D possibly corresponds to TRBD1 (6 bases). V lost 2 bases to trimming and J lost 9 bases, with 11 bases between them. CDR1 and CDR2 from the germline V gene are MNHEY and SVGEGT. This CDR3 has 13 residues. CDR3 bases read: TGTGCCAGCAGTTACACAGGGCCAATTGAG. It translates to CASSYTGPIE. From start to end, the CDR3 is CASSYTGPIEQFF.

As to this clone: Coverage ceases 3 residues before the CDR3 finishes, and the germline J gene fills in the end. The genes are TRBV18 and TRBJ2-4; perhaps TRBD1 as D (6 bases). Germline CDR1 and CDR2: KGHSH and LQKENI. The CDR3 runs 15 residues. The V gene lost 3 bases and the J gene lost 0 bases, with 9 bases spanning the gap. The CDR3 is CASSPGQLAKNIQYF. CDR3 DNA (partial): TGTGCCAGCTCACCTGGACAGCTAGCCAAAAACATT.

Comments on this clone: The CDR3 extends 3 residues past the end of the read, so its final part is completed from the germline J gene. V and J are TRBV2 and TRBJ2-1; TRBD2 matches 10 bases. The junction had 15 bases not matched to a gene; V was cut back by 8 bases and J by 5 bases. The CDR3 sequence is 17 residues long. The V gene's germline CDR1 is SNHLY and CDR2 FYNNEI. CDR3 residues: CASRPSGGLAVNNEQFF. CDR3 DNA, as far as it was read: TGTGCCAGCCGACCCTCAGGAGGACTAGCGGTTAACAATGAG.

To note about this clone: Coverage ceases 3 residues before the CDR3 finishes, and the germline J gene fills in the end. This sequence joins TRBV7-9 and TRBJ2-1, with TRBD2 as a possible D gene (5 bases). The CDR3 is made up of 15 amino acids. Trimming shortened V by 10 bases and J by 6 bases, and 22 bases separated the two germline ends. Germline CDR1 reads SEHNR; CDR2 reads FQNEAQ (reference sequence). CDR3 sequence: CATLLVVARRNEQFF. The covered CDR3 bases are TGTGCCACCCTGTTAGTGGTAGCGAGACGCAATGAG.

On this clone itself: This CDR3 is also generated by other DNA sequences in the sample. The chain's CDR3 is CASSLVAGPNEQFF. The sequenced CDR3 bases are TGTGCCAGCAGCTTAGTGGCAGGGCCTAATGAG. The chain links TRBV7-6 to TRBJ2-1; TRBD1 might be the D (5 bases). The CDR3 end lies 3 residues beyond the end of the read and is filled in from the germline J gene. CDR1 SGHVS and CDR2 FNYEAQ come from the germline V gene. V was cut by 1 base and J by 7 bases, with 11 bases left in between. The CDR3 length is 14 residues. Together with reference TRBV7-6 and TRBJ2-1, the CDR3 gives the full variable domain: GAGVSQSPRYKVTKRGQDVALRCDPISGHVSLYWYRQALGQGPEFLTYFNYEAQQDKSGLPNDRFSAERPEGSISTLTIQRTEQRDSAMYRCASSLVAGPNEQFFGPGTRLTVL.

Of note for this clone: The CDR3 extends 3 residues past the end of the read, so its final part is completed from the germline J gene. The chain links TRBV11-2 to TRBJ2-1; 8 bases are a match to TRBD2. CDR3 length: 15 amino acids. Trimming removed 1 base from V and 6 bases from J; junction bases left unmatched: 5. The germline gives CDR1 SGHAT, CDR2 FQNNGV. Incomplete CDR3 DNA: TGTGCCAGCAGCTTAGTCGGGGGGGGAGGCAATGAG. The encoded protein is CASSLVGGGGNE. The complete CDR3 sequence is CASSLVGGGGNEQFF. Full variable domain (rest looked up from reference TRBV11-2 and TRBJ2-1): EAGVAQSPRYKIIEKRQSVAFWCNPISGHATLYWYQQILGQGPKLLIQFQNNGVVDDSQLPKDRFSAERLKGVDSTLKIQPAKLEDSAVYLCASSLVGGGGNEQFFGPGTRLTVL.

A word on this clone: The read ends 3 residues shy of where the CDR3 ends; the end is completed using the germline J gene. The V call is TRBV7-9, the J call TRBJ2-5; possibly TRBD1 or TRBD2 for D (5 bases each). The CDR3 is 14 amino acids. V was cut by 1 base and J by 2 bases, with 8 bases left in between. From germline, CDR1 is SEHNR and CDR2 FQNEAQ (reference sequence). The chain's CDR3 is CASSLGREQETQYF. The part of the CDR3 DNA that was read is TGTGCCAGCAGCTTAGGCAGGGAGCAAGAGACC.

Comments on this clone: The sequenced fragment ends 3 residues before the CDR3 boundary, so the rest is inferred from the germline J gene. This chain connects TRBV4-1 to TRBJ2-7; a weak D match, TRBD1 (5 bases). The germline gives CDR1 MGHRA, CDR2 YSYEKL. CDR3 length: 14 residues. V lost 3 bases to trimming and J lost 0 bases, with 9 bases between them. CDR3 DNA (partial): TGCGCCAGCAGCCATACAGACAGCTCCTACGAG. Translated, it gives CASSHTDSSYE. The CDR3 reads in full as CASSHTDSSYEQYF.

Comments on this clone: The read ends 3 residues shy of where the CDR3 ends; the end is completed using the germline J gene. The chain is built from TRBV13 and TRBJ2-1; tentative D call: TRBD1 (6 bases). The germline CDR1 and CDR2 sequences are PRHDT and FYEKMQ (reference sequence). This CDR3 has 12 residues. Trimming took off 6 bases at V and 3 bases at J, with 6 bases between the two ends. The CDR3: CASRGGYNEQFF. CDR3 bases read: TGTGCCAGCAGAGGGGGCTACAATGAG.

A note on this clone: At one end the junction does not follow the germline gene, possibly because of a read error. From the germline J gene comes the end of the CDR3, since the read stops 3 residues before it. The rearrangement joins TRBV6-1 to TRBJ2-3, with 15 bases that match TRBD2. The length of the CDR3 is 18 residues. Germline assignment: CDR1 MNHNS and CDR2 SASEGT. This chain's CDR3 is CASSEDWTSGRAVDTQYF. The sequenced CDR3 bases are TGTGCCAGCAGCGAAGATTGGACTAGCGGGAGGGCCGTAGATACG.

About this clone: Read coverage stops 3 residues before the CDR3 terminus; the germline J gene supplies the remainder. The chain has TRBV7-9 and TRBJ2-1, with TRBD2 matching over 9 bases. The CDR3 runs to 13 residues. Per the germline V gene, CDR1 is SEHNR and CDR2 is FQNEAQ (reference sequence). Trimming removed 5 bases from V and 9 bases from J; junction bases left unmatched: 5. The CDR3 sequence: CASSIGTSSEQFF. CDR3 DNA, as far as it was read: TGTGCCAGCAGCATCGGGACTAGCAGTGAG.

Worth noting for this clone: The CDR3 goes on 3 residues after the read ends, and that part is filled in from the germline J gene. The rearrangement uses TRBV5-6 and TRBJ2-3; TRBD1 matches at 7 bases. The germline gives CDR1 SGHDT, CDR2 YYEEEE. The junction had 12 bases not matched to a gene; V was cut back by 5 bases and J by 6 bases. The CDR3 is made up of 15 amino acids. The part of the CDR3 DNA that was read is TGTGCCAGCAGGATACAGGGGTCATCGCGGGATACG. This gives the protein CASRIQGSSRDT. From start to end, the CDR3 is CASRIQGSSRDTQYF. The full variable domain, its missing parts supplied by reference TRBV5-6 and TRBJ2-3, is DAGVTQSPTHLIKTRGQQVTLRCSPKSGHDTVSWYQQALGQGPQFIFQYYEEEERQRGNFPDRFSGHQFPNYSSELNVNALLLGDSALYLCASRIQGSSRDTQYFGPGTRLTVL.

As for this clone: The sequence runs out 3 residues before the end of the CDR3; the remainder is reconstructed from the germline J gene. The chain has TRBV19 and TRBJ1-1; 9 bases fit TRBD1. The CDR3 loop spans 12 amino acids. Germline CDR1 LNHDA, CDR2 SQIVND (reference sequence). V lost 11 bases to trimming and J lost 6 bases; unmatched junction nucleotides: 7. Partial CDR3 DNA: TGTGCCTCGAGACAGGGGGTCGCTGAA. Protein product: CASRQGVAE. The whole CDR3 sequence is CASRQGVAEAFF.

In the case of this clone: The CDR3 end is not reached by the read, which stops 3 residues before it; the germline J gene fills it in. V usage is TRBV30 and J usage is TRBJ2-7; D unresolved. Germline V gene lookup returns CDR1 GTSNPN and CDR2 SVGIG (reference sequence). The CDR3 is made up of 13 amino acids. V was clipped by 0 bases and J by 0 bases, with 6 bases between them. CDR3 protein: CAWSVGFSYEQYF. CDR3 bases read: TGTGCCTGGAGTGTCGGGTTCTCCTACGAG.

In regard to this clone: The read comes to an end 3 residues before the CDR3 does, leaving the germline J gene to fill in the end. The V call is TRBV7-8, the J call TRBJ2-1; TRBD2 aligns across 9 bases. The length of the CDR3 is 15 residues. The V and J ends lost 7 bases and 3 bases, in that order; junction bases with no gene match: 7. CDR1 and CDR2 (germline): SGHVS, FQNEAQ. CDR3 DNA, as far as it was read: TGTGCCAGCACCATCAGCGGGGGGAACTACAATGAG. It yields the protein CASTISGGNYNE. The complete CDR3 sequence is CASTISGGNYNEQFF.

On this clone itself: The read terminates 3 residues before the CDR3 end, so the remaining end is supplied by the germline J gene. The chain combines TRBV6-1 with TRBJ1-2; tentatively, D is TRBD1 (6 bases). V was shortened by 4 bases and J by 7 bases, with 19 bases between the two germline ends. CDR1 and CDR2 (germline): MNHNS, SASEGT. CDR3 length: 15 residues. CDR3 DNA (partial): TGTGCCAGCAGTGCTACCGGGACATACCTAGCTGGC. Its translation is CASSATGTYLAG. In full, the CDR3 reads CASSATGTYLAGYTF.

With respect to this clone: The read falls 3 residues short of the CDR3 end, and the missing part is taken from the germline J gene. The V call is TRBV19, the J call TRBJ2-1, with D perhaps matching TRBD2 (5 bases). Germline lookup yields CDR1 LNHDA and CDR2 SQIVND (reference sequence). Deletions cut 3 bases from V and 6 bases from J, with 21 bases between. The length of the CDR3 is 17 residues. The CDR3 here is CASSMLLSPAAGNEQFF. The DNA read from the CDR3 is TGTGCCAGTAGTATGCTTCTCAGCCCAGCGGCAGGCAATGAG.

Note on this clone: The sequence runs out 3 residues before the end of the CDR3; the remainder is reconstructed from the germline J gene. The chain recombines TRBV6-2 or TRBV6-3 with TRBJ1-2; TRBD1 matches at 11 bases. This CDR3 has 15 residues. The ends lost 6 bases at V and 4 bases at J; junction bases unmatched: 7. The germline gives CDR1 MNHEY, CDR2 SVGEGT. The sequenced CDR3 bases are TGTGCCAGCAGCTCCACCGGGACAGGGGGCTATGGC. As protein: CASSSTGTGGYG. The entire CDR3 reads CASSSTGTGGYGYTF.

Comments on this clone: The read ends 3 residues early relative to the CDR3; the germline J gene fills the gap. The chain has TRBV5-6 and TRBJ2-1; maybe TRBD2 (5 bases). V lost 0 bases to trimming and J lost 7 bases, with 14 bases between them. Germline V gene sequence: CDR1 SGHDT, CDR2 YYEEEE. The CDR3 loop spans 15 amino acids. CDR3: CASSLAGLGRNEQFF. Incomplete CDR3 DNA: TGTGCCAGCAGCTTGGCAGGACTCGGAAGGAATGAG. Combining the CDR3 with reference TRBV5-6 and TRBJ2-1 gives the whole variable domain DAGVTQSPTHLIKTRGQQVTLRCSPKSGHDTVSWYQQALGQGPQFIFQYYEEEERQRGNFPDRFSGHQFPNYSSELNVNALLLGDSALYLCASSLAGLGRNEQFFGPGTRLTVL.

Remarks on this clone: Germline and junction disagree at one end, which may indicate a read error. The read falls 3 residues short of the CDR3 end, and the missing part is taken from the germline J gene. The genes are TRBV19 and TRBJ2-7; 8 nucleotides line up with TRBD1. In germline, CDR1 is LNHDA, CDR2 SQIVND (reference sequence). This CDR3 is built from 14 residues. CDR3 sequence: CAGSTGTGHYEQYF. The sequenced part of the CDR3 DNA is TGTGCCGGTAGTACAGGGACAGGACATTACGAG. Full variable domain (outside the CDR3, taken from reference TRBV19 and TRBJ2-7): DGGITQSPKYLFRKEGQNVTLSCEQNLNHDAMYWYRQDPGQGLRLIYYSQIVNDFQKGDIAEGYSVSREKKESFPLTVTSAQKNPTAFYLCAGSTGTGHYEQYFGPGTRLTVT.

To note about this clone: The read terminates 3 residues ahead of where the CDR3 ends, so the germline J gene completes it. The chain recombines TRBV6-4 with TRBJ1-2, with 9 bases that match TRBD1. The ends lost 6 bases at V and 6 bases at J; junction bases unmatched: 5. Germline CDR1 reads MRHNA; CDR2 reads SNTAGT. The CDR3 totals 13 residues. The sequenced CDR3 bases are TGTGCCAGCAGCGCCGGGACAGGGAATGGC. Amino acid sequence: CASSAGTGNG. The complete CDR3 sequence is CASSAGTGNGYTF.

Notes on this clone: The DNA ends 3 residues before the CDR3 does, and the rest of the CDR3 is filled in from the germline J gene. The rearrangement joins TRBV5-6 to TRBJ2-7, with 7 bases matching TRBD1. This CDR3 has 15 amino acids. J gave up 4 bases and V 3 bases, and 10 bases lay outside the gene matches. Germline values: CDR1 SGHDT, CDR2 YYEEEE. CDR3: CASSSRWTGPYEQYF. Partial CDR3 DNA: TGTGCCAGCAGCTCCAGGTGGACAGGACCTTACGAG. The complete variable domain, with remaining parts taken from reference TRBV5-6 and TRBJ2-7, reads DAGVTQSPTHLIKTRGQQVTLRCSPKSGHDTVSWYQQALGQGPQFIFQYYEEEERQRGNFPDRFSGHQFPNYSSELNVNALLLGDSALYLCASSSRWTGPYEQYFGPGTRLTVT.

With regard to this clone: The read stops 3 residues short of the end of the CDR3; the missing end is completed from the germline J gene. The V call is TRBV5-1, the J call TRBJ1-1; perhaps TRBD1 as D (5 bases). The germline gives CDR1 SGHRS, CDR2 YFSETQ. CDR3 length: 14 residues. V was cut by 3 bases and J by 6 bases, with 15 bases left in between. CDR3 bases read: TGCGCCAGCAGCTGGGGGGGGACCGGGTCTGAA. Protein: CASSWGGTGSE. The CDR3 in full is CASSWGGTGSEAFF.

Concerning this clone: The read comes to an end 3 residues before the CDR3 does, leaving the germline J gene to fill in the end. The J gene is TRBJ2-7, the V gene TRBV20-1, with a weak D call TRBD2 (5 bases). The germline gives CDR1 DFQATT, CDR2 SNEGSKA (reference sequence). V lost 6 bases to trimming and J lost 0 bases, with 12 bases between them. The CDR3 has 13 amino acids. Incomplete CDR3 DNA: TGCAGTGCGTCGGACTCGAGCTCCTACGAG. Translated: CSASDSSSYE. Given in full, the CDR3 is CSASDSSSYEQYF.

As concerns this clone: The read gets to within 3 residues of the CDR3 end, and the germline J gene fills in the rest. The chain links TRBV29-1 to TRBJ1-1, with TRBD1 as a possible D gene (6 bases). V lost 0 bases and J lost 4, with 15 bases in between. Germline lookup yields CDR1 SQVTM and CDR2 ANQGSEA. The length of the CDR3 is 15 residues. The CDR3: CSVEDFSGEPTEAFF. The covered CDR3 bases are TGCAGCGTTGAAGATTTCTCAGGGGAGCCCACTGAA. Looking up the rest from reference TRBV29-1 and TRBJ1-1 gives the full variable domain: SAVISQKPSRDICQRGTSLTIQCQVDSQVTMMFWYRQQPGQSLTLIATANQGSEATYESGFVIDKFPISRPNLTFSTLTVSNMSPEDSSIYLCSVEDFSGEPTEAFFGQGTRLTVV.

Details on this clone: The read falls 3 residues short of the CDR3 end, and the missing part is taken from the germline J gene. The genes are TRBV23-1 and TRBJ2-7; 7 bases fit TRBD2. Being an ORF, TRBV23-1 has a function that is uncertain. V lost 4 bases to trimming and J lost 2 bases; unmatched junction nucleotides: 11. This CDR3 comprises 16 residues. CDR3 in amino acids: CASSPGLLALTYEQYF. The covered CDR3 bases are TGCGCCAGCAGTCCAGGCCTACTAGCGCTCACCTACGAG.

CDR3 DNA (partial): TGTGCCAGTAGTATAAACGGGGGAAAGAATGAG. Translation gives CASSINGGKNE. The entire CDR3 protein reads CASSINGGKNEQFF. The rearrangement uses TRBV19 and TRBJ2-1; tentative D call: TRBD2 (6 bases). The read ends 3 residues early relative to the CDR3; the germline J gene fills the gap. Trimming took off 2 bases at V and 7 bases at J, with 12 bases between the two ends. CDR3 length: 14 residues. Germline CDR1 LNHDA, CDR2 SQIVND (reference sequence).

The CDR3 is CSVAAGANTGELFF. The DNA read from the CDR3 is TGCAGCGTTGCGGCAGGGGCGAACACCGGGGAG. This chain links TRBV29-1 with TRBJ2-2, with D maybe TRBD1 (6 bases). The CDR3 is cut off 3 residues early in the read; its end comes from the germline J gene. Germline loops: CDR1 SQVTM, CDR2 ANQGSEA. The CDR3 loop spans 14 amino acids. Between the trimmed V and J ends, which lost 4 bases and 0 bases, there was a span of 9 bases.

As regards this clone: Coverage ceases 3 residues before the CDR3 finishes, and the germline J gene fills in the end. The genes are TRBV7-9 and TRBJ1-1, with D maybe TRBD1 (5 bases). V lost 1 base, J lost 4 bases, and 13 bases lay in between. The CDR3 loop spans 15 amino acids. From germline, CDR1 is SEHNR and CDR2 FQNEAQ (reference sequence). CDR3 region: CASSLGAGGGTEAFF. The sequenced CDR3 bases are TGTGCCAGCAGCTTAGGAGCGGGGGGTGGCACTGAA.